This entry lists 23 T cell receptor beta chains sequenced from one sample in a study of T cells in Graves' hyperthyroidism and ophthalmopathy. RNA transcripts served as the template for amplifying TCR beta CDR3 regions. First-round RT-PCR with HTBI primers amplified the TCR CDR3 region. TCRdb analysed the multiplex PCR reads with MiXCR anew, one entry per CDR3 protein. The sample has about 360,000 distinct CDR3 sequences, about a sixth seen once. The sequenced sample was blood. The receptors were sampled from a young woman with Graves' hyperthyroidism that later progressed to Graves' ophthalmopathy.

This clonotype was seen at least ten times. The chain uses TRBV5-6 and TRBJ2-7; D is possibly TRBD2 (6 bases). CDR1 is SGHDT, CDR2 YYEEEE, per germline. The V gene lost 4 bases and the J gene lost 6 bases, with 17 bases spanning the gap. The CDR3 runs 14 residues. This chain's CDR3 is CASSRPGTWSEQYF. DNA for the CDR3: TGTGCCAGCAGCCGGCCGGGGACTTGGTCCGAGCAGTACTTC.

This clonotype was picked up one time. The rearrangement joins TRBV6-1 to TRBJ1-6; no definite D call. V gave up 3 bases and J gave up 9 bases, with 6 bases separating them. The CDR3 spans 12 residues. The germline CDR1 and CDR2 sequences are MNHNS and SASEGT. The CDR3 loop is CASSEMSSPLHF. The CDR3 DNA reads as TGTGCCAGCAGTGAGATGAGTTCACCCCTCCACTTT.

This clonotype was seen repeatedly, ten times or more. The genes are TRBV9 and TRBJ2-7; TRBD2 matches 8 bases. Germline V gene lookup returns CDR1 SGDLS and CDR2 YYNGEE. V was clipped by 0 bases and J by 7 bases; unmatched bases: 0. The CDR3 is 12 residues long. The CDR3 is CASSVGGGEQYF. The CDR3 nucleotides read TGTGCCAGCAGCGTAGGCGGGGGGGAGCAGTACTTC.

V is TRBV4-1 and J is TRBJ2-2, with 10 bases lining up with TRBD1. V shed 0 bases, J shed 3 bases, and the junction held 10 bases outside the gene matches. This CDR3 has 19 amino acids. Germline CDR1 is MGHRA and CDR2 is YSYEKL. This chain's CDR3 is CASSQDVDGTGAYTGELFF. The CDR3 DNA is TGCGCCAGCAGCCAAGATGTGGATGGGACAGGGGCATACACCGGGGAGCTGTTTTTT.

This clonotype was counted at least ten times. The rearrangement joins TRBV5-1 to TRBJ2-7; maybe TRBD1 (6 bases). Germline V gives CDR1 SGHRS, CDR2 YFSETQ. Trimming took off 3 bases at V and 6 bases at J, with 13 bases between the two ends. The CDR3 length is 13 residues. CDR3 sequence (DNA): TGCGCCAGCAGCTCCAGGGGTGGTAGCGAGCAGTACTTC. Protein sequence: CASSSRGGSEQYF.

This clonotype was counted between two and nine times. This chain uses TRBV4-1 with TRBJ1-1; D is perhaps TRBD1 (5 bases). This CDR3 has 15 amino acids. Trimming removed 0 bases at V and 7 bases at J, with 15 bases between. Germline V gene data show CDR1 as MGHRA and CDR2 as YSYEKL. CDR3 amino acids: CASSQEWGRASEAFF. DNA of the CDR3: TGCGCCAGCAGCCAAGAATGGGGGAGGGCTAGTGAAGCTTTCTTT.

CDR3 sequence reads: CASRPRRGGPGQPQHF. In DNA, the CDR3 is TGTGCCAGTAGGCCGAGACGGGGCGGACCGGGTCAGCCCCAGCATTTT. V and J are TRBV19 and TRBJ1-5; possibly TRBD1 for D (5 bases). This CDR3 has 16 amino acids. V lost 6 bases and J lost 6, with 21 bases in between. The V gene's germline CDR1 is LNHDA and CDR2 SQIVND (reference sequence). The variable domain in full, with the rest retrieved from reference TRBV19 and TRBJ1-5, is DGGITQSPKYLFRKEGQNVTLSCEQNLNHDAMYWYRQDPGQGLRLIYYSQIVNDFQKGDIAEGYSVSREKKESFPLTVTSAQKNPTAFYLCASRPRRGGPGQPQHFGDGTRLSIL.

This clonotype was seen only a few times. The CDR3 DNA sequence: TGTGCCAGCAGCTCCCAATGGGGAGACAATGAGCAGTTCTTC. This translates into CASSSQWGDNEQFF. The chain carries TRBV7-9 and TRBJ2-1; TRBD2 is a possible D gene (5 bases). V was cut by 4 bases and J by 5 bases, with 12 bases left in between. CDR3 length equals 14 residues. Germline V CDR1 and CDR2: SEHNR, FQNEAQ (reference sequence).

The rearrangement uses TRBV6-1 and TRBJ2-1, with a tentative D call TRBD2 (6 bases). Germline lookup yields CDR1 MNHNS and CDR2 SASEGT. The CDR3 sequence is 14 residues long. Trimming stripped 1 base from V and 7 bases from J, with 11 bases between. The chain's CDR3 is CASSEGAGLNEQFF. The CDR3 nucleotides are TGTGCCAGCAGTGAAGGGGCGGGATTAAATGAGCAGTTCTTC.

The genes are TRBV7-9 and TRBJ2-1; 7 bases align to TRBD1. Per the germline V gene, CDR1 is SEHNR and CDR2 is FQNEAQ (reference sequence). This CDR3 has 15 residues. V lost 4 bases to trimming and J lost 2 bases; unmatched junction nucleotides: 5. The CDR3 sequence: CASSYRDRTYNEQFF. CDR3 nucleotides: TGTGCCAGCAGCTACCGGGACAGAACCTACAATGAGCAGTTCTTC.

On this clonotype: Since a much larger clone is just one base distant, this may be a read error. This chain links TRBV27 with TRBJ1-5; 7 nucleotides match TRBD1. CDR1 MNHEY and CDR2 SMNVEV come from the germline V gene (reference sequence). This CDR3 has 14 amino acids. CDR3 in amino acids: CASATGFGNQPRHF. The CDR3 DNA reads as TGTGCCAGCGCGACAGGGTTCGGCAATCAGCCCCGGCATTTT.

The chain joins TRBV6-1 to TRBJ2-7; D ambiguous. The CDR3 consists of 11 residues. V was pared by 5 bases and J by 7 bases, with 9 bases between. The germline CDR1 and CDR2 sequences are MNHNS and SASEGT. CDR3 bases: TGTGCCAGCAGTTCCGGCGTGGAGCAGTACTTC. Translated: CASSSGVEQYF.

There are many counts of this clonotype. The chain links TRBV28 to TRBJ2-7; D is ambiguous. From germline, CDR1 is MDHEN and CDR2 SYDVKM. Trimming took off 3 bases at V and 2 bases at J, with 5 bases between the two ends. The CDR3 is 12 residues long. The CDR3 region has the DNA TGTGCCAGCAGTTTCTCTGCCTACGAGCAGTACTTC. It is translated as CASSFSAYEQYF.

This clonotype was recorded at least ten times. The chain links TRBV7-2 to TRBJ2-7, with 9 bases identical to TRBD2. V was pared by 1 base and J by 3 bases, with 10 bases of the junction left unmatched. The CDR3 is made up of 17 amino acids. From germline, CDR1 is SGHTA and CDR2 FQGNSA. The chain's CDR3 is CASSLVAGLASHYEQYF. The CDR3 nucleotides read TGTGCCAGCAGCTTAGTTGCGGGACTAGCCTCACACTACGAGCAGTACTTC.

The V call is TRBV28, the J call TRBJ1-5; D is unresolved. Trimming stripped 1 base from V and 4 bases from J, with 11 bases between. Germline lookup yields CDR1 MDHEN and CDR2 SYDVKM. The CDR3 runs to 15 residues. In DNA, the CDR3 is TGTGCCAGCAGTTTATTGGGTTTCAGAAATCAGCCCCAGCATTTT. Translation gives CASSLLGFRNQPQHF.

This clonotype was seen a few times. The chain links TRBV9 to TRBJ2-5; D perhaps matches TRBD2 (6 bases). Between the trimmed V and J ends, which lost 3 bases and 7 bases, there was a span of 16 bases. The CDR3 has 14 residues. Germline CDR1 is SGDLS and CDR2 is YYNGEE. The CDR3 loop is CASSGGTLKGTQYF. In DNA, the CDR3 is TGTGCCAGCAGCGGCGGGACTCTAAAAGGGACCCAGTACTTC.

This clonotype was detected ten times or more. V and J are TRBV2 and TRBJ2-5; 12 bases fit TRBD2. Germline loops: CDR1 SNHLY, CDR2 FYNNEI. The CDR3 covers 16 residues. V lost 7 bases and J lost 1; bases outside the gene matches: 7. CDR3 in DNA: TGTGCCAGCACTAGAACGACTAGCGGGGGCCAAGAGACCCAGTACTTC. This codes for CASTRTTSGGQETQYF.

This clonotype has a count of ten or more. The chain has TRBV20-1 and TRBJ2-3, with D possibly called TRBD1 or TRBD2 (6 bases each). The CDR3 covers 17 residues. V lost 2 bases and J lost 0, with 18 bases in between. Germline loops: CDR1 DFQATT, CDR2 SNEGSKA (reference sequence). Here the CDR3 reads CSARKGGRRLSTDTQYF. CDR3 nucleotides: TGCAGTGCTAGAAAGGGGGGCCGGCGTCTAAGCACAGATACGCAGTATTTT.

In this sample, this clonotype turned up many times. This chain joins TRBV2 and TRBJ1-5, with 8 bases matching TRBD1. V lost 2 bases, J lost 6 bases, and 9 bases stayed unmatched. The germline V gene has CDR1 SNHLY and CDR2 FYNNEI. The CDR3 sequence is 16 residues long. The CDR3 loop reads CASSELLDREGQPQHF. Here the CDR3 DNA reads TGTGCCAGCAGTGAACTGTTGGACAGGGAAGGTCAGCCCCAGCATTTT. Looking up the rest from reference TRBV2 and TRBJ1-5 gives the full variable domain: EPEVTQTPSHQVTQMGQEVILRCVPISNHLYFYWYRQILGQKVEFLVSFYNNEISEKSEIFDDQFSVERPDGSNFTLKIRSTKLEDSAMYFCASSELLDREGQPQHFGDGTRLSIL.

In its sample, this clonotype was seen many times. This chain joins TRBV28 and TRBJ2-1, with D possibly matching TRBD1 (5 bases). V was clipped by 5 bases and J by 0 bases, with 32 bases between them. This CDR3 comprises 22 residues. CDR1 is MDHEN, CDR2 SYDVKM, per germline. CDR3 in DNA: TGTGCCAGCAGTACTTGGGATAGACGCGACTTTCAGGGCGGCAGCTCCTACAATGAGCAGTTCTTC. Its protein product is CASSTWDRRDFQGGSSYNEQFF.

This clonotype was detected only a few times. The chain employs TRBV5-8 and TRBJ2-1, with D perhaps matching TRBD2 (6 bases). Germline V gene data show CDR1 as SGHTS and CDR2 as YDEGEE. Deletions cut 3 bases from V and 6 bases from J, with 22 bases between. This CDR3 contains 17 residues. The CDR3 bases are TGTGCCAGCAGCTGGTTAGAGGCTAGCGTCAGTCGCAATGAGCAGTTCTTC. It is translated as CASSWLEASVSRNEQFF.

The chain links TRBV6-2 or TRBV6-3 to TRBJ2-7, with a tentative D call TRBD1 (5 bases). Germline CDR1 reads MNHEY; CDR2 reads SVGEGT. The V and J ends lost 0 bases and 1 base respectively, with 10 bases between them. The CDR3 extends over 15 amino acids. DNA of the CDR3: TGTGCCAGCAGTTACTCGATAGGACAATCCTACGAGCAGTACTTC. This codes for CASSYSIGQSYEQYF.

This clonotype was counted a few times. This is likely a read error, given that the CDR3 carries no conserved phenylalanine or tryptophan at its end. The rearrangement links TRBV10-3 to TRBJ2-7, with unresolved D. The germline V and J ends were trimmed by 3 bases and 2 bases, with 2 bases remaining between them. Germline V CDR1 and CDR2: ENHRY, SYGVKD. This CDR3 has 11 amino acids. The CDR3 DNA sequence: TGTGCCATCAGTGACCCCTACGAGCAGTACCTC. Translating it yields CAISDPYEQYL.